The clone carrying this TCR beta chain appeared once. The sample originates from a study of blood T cells in healthy people across ages. Collection of ten milliliters of peripheral blood was performed for each donor. The V gene lost 3 bases and the J gene lost 5 bases, with 14 bases spanning the gap. The CDR3 totals 15 residues. The use of a sample-barcoded 5' primer and a J-beta primer mix characterized a second PCR of roughly 7 to 12 cycles. Each cDNA molecule received a tag from a template-switch adaptor that had 12 random nucleotides. Each CDR3 protein is one row after TCRdb ran MiXCR on the 5' RACE reads. This table has around 520,000 distinct CDR3 sequences, over 25% appearing once. The sample also formed part of further work on T cells of mothers and their children. Per that study: Every mother produced more than 9.5 million TCR beta CDR3 reads, whereas every child provided around 3 million. Related mother-child pairs shared marginally more repertoire than unrelated pairs, though not significantly.

The sample consisted of blood. This sequence originates from a boy aged 2 to 10 in good health. This sequence joins TRBV12-3 or TRBV12-4 and TRBJ1-5, with D maybe TRBD1 (5 bases). Here the CDR3 reads CASSFQGSSDQPQHF. CDR3 nucleotide sequence: TGTGCCAGCAGTTTTCAGGGTAGTTCCGATCAGCCCCAGCATTTT.